The 25 T cell receptor beta chains given below trace back to one sample, sequenced in a study of tumour-infiltrating T cells in Burkitt lymphoma. Using immunoSEQ multiplex PCR, the repertoire was profiled, and TCRdb retains in-frame clones only, with some absent. The sample comprises 8,000 or so clones, around 70% of which are singletons, and around 42% rests with the top ten. Source material: tumor tissue. The source is a human donor with diffuse large B-cell lymphoma.

This sequence joins TRBV10-2 and TRBJ2-2; D might be TRBD2 (5 bases). Germline CDR1 and CDR2: WSHSY and SAAADI. The CDR3 spans 13 residues. The V gene lost 5 bases and the J gene lost 1 base, with 5 bases spanning the gap. Written as DNA, the CDR3 is TGCGCCAGCAGTAGCGGGAACACCGGGGAGCTGTTTTTT. Protein sequence: CASSSGNTGELFF.

This clone was found a few times. The chain joins TRBV7-2 to TRBJ1-1; D gene ambiguous. Trimming took 0 bases from V and 4 from J, leaving 6 bases between them. There are 13 residues in the CDR3. Germline CDR1 is SGHTA and CDR2 is FQGNSA. CDR3 amino acids: CASSLALSTEAFF. The CDR3 nucleotides read TGTGCCAGCAGCTTAGCACTGAGCACTGAAGCTTTCTTT.

The rearrangement joins TRBV2 to TRBJ1-6; D might be TRBD1 (6 bases). The germline V and J ends were trimmed by 7 bases and 8 bases, with 12 bases remaining between them. The length of the CDR3 is 13 residues. Germline lookup yields CDR1 SNHLY and CDR2 FYNNEI. CDR3 loop: CASKGEEDSPLHF. In nucleotides, the CDR3 is TGTGCCAGCAAGGGGGAGGAGGATTCACCCCTCCACTTT. The entire variable domain, with the rest obtained from reference TRBV2 and TRBJ1-6, is as follows: EPEVTQTPSHQVTQMGQEVILRCVPISNHLYFYWYRQILGQKVEFLVSFYNNEISEKSEIFDDQFSVERPDGSNFTLKIRSTKLEDSAMYFCASKGEEDSPLHFGNGTRLTVT.

The chain joins TRBV2 to TRBJ1-1, with no clear D. Germline loops: CDR1 SNHLY, CDR2 FYNNEI. Trimming removed 8 bases from V and 6 bases from J, with 7 bases in between. There are 10 residues in the CDR3. CDR3 region: CASGRSEAFF. In nucleotides, the CDR3 is TGTGCCAGCGGGCGGTCTGAAGCTTTCTTT. The full variable domain, with the rest looked up from reference TRBV2 and TRBJ1-1, is EPEVTQTPSHQVTQMGQEVILRCVPISNHLYFYWYRQILGQKVEFLVSFYNNEISEKSEIFDDQFSVERPDGSNFTLKIRSTKLEDSAMYFCASGRSEAFFGQGTRLTVV.

This clone is categorized as large (0.1 to 1%). This chain connects TRBV6-5 to TRBJ2-1; D may be TRBD2 (5 bases). V was pared by 5 bases and J by 7 bases, with 15 bases between. The CDR3 covers 14 residues. Germline V CDR1 and CDR2: MNHEY, SVGAGI. The CDR3 sequence is CASSPLLGVNEQFF. In nucleotides, the CDR3 is TGTGCCAGCAGTCCCCTCTTGGGAGTTAATGAGCAGTTCTTC.

This CDR3 reads CASSSPTSGGAETQYF. CDR3 coding DNA: TGTGCCAGCAGCTCGCCGACTAGCGGGGGGGCGGAGACCCAGTACTTC. The chain carries TRBV11-2 and TRBJ2-5, with 14 bases identical to TRBD2. J lost 5 bases, V lost 4 bases, and 6 bases had no gene match. The CDR3 runs to 16 residues. Germline-derived CDR1 and CDR2 are SGHAT and FQNNGV. The full variable domain, its missing parts supplied by reference TRBV11-2 and TRBJ2-5, is EAGVAQSPRYKIIEKRQSVAFWCNPISGHATLYWYQQILGQGPKLLIQFQNNGVVDDSQLPKDRFSAERLKGVDSTLKIQPAKLEDSAVYLCASSSPTSGGAETQYFGPGTRLLVL.

This chain uses TRBV19 with TRBJ1-1, with no clear D. The CDR3 totals 13 residues. Germline assignment: CDR1 LNHDA and CDR2 SQIVND (reference sequence). V was cut by 5 bases and J by 3 bases, with 10 bases left in between. DNA for the CDR3: TGTGCCAGTAGTTGGACGGAGGACACTGAAGCTTTCTTT. Translation gives CASSWTEDTEAFF.

The chain recombines TRBV9 with TRBJ2-3; a weak D match, TRBD2 (6 bases). V lost 6 bases and J 6 bases, leaving 11 bases between the germline ends. CDR3 size: 12 residues. The germline V gene encodes CDR1 SGDLS and CDR2 YYNGEE. The CDR3 nucleotides are TGTGCCAGCAACCCTGGGGGGGATACGCAGTATTTT. Translated: CASNPGGDTQYF.

This clone was seen more than once but under ten times. The chain combines TRBV9 with TRBJ1-2; unclear D gene. The CDR3 totals 14 residues. Germline CDR1 and CDR2: SGDLS and YYNGEE. V lost 0 bases and J lost 3, with 9 bases in between. The CDR3 DNA sequence: TGTGCCAGCAGCGTAGGTATAATCGACTATGGCTACACCTTC. It specifies CASSVGIIDYGYTF.

The chain recombines TRBV6-1 with TRBJ2-7; no firm D call. V shed 4 bases and J shed 3 bases, with 7 bases lying between them. Germline CDR1 and CDR2: MNHNS and SASEGT. This CDR3 contains 12 residues. The CDR3: CASSVYSYEQYF. The CDR3 coding sequence is TGTGCCAGCAGTGTTTATAGCTACGAGCAGTACTTC.

The V and J genes are TRBV19 and TRBJ2-6, with D uncertain. V lost 4 bases and J lost 0, with 4 bases in between. This CDR3 is 14 amino acids long. The V gene's germline CDR1 is LNHDA and CDR2 SQIVND (reference sequence). The CDR3, as DNA: TGTGCCAGTAGTAGGACCTCTGGGGCCAACGTCCTGACTTTC. Protein sequence: CASSRTSGANVLTF.

The V call is TRBV6-6, the J call TRBJ1-2; 7 nucleotides line up with TRBD1. This CDR3 is built from 15 residues. V dropped 4 bases and J dropped 7; count of bases not matched to a gene: 12. CDR1 is MNHNY and CDR2 is SVGAGI in the germline V gene (reference sequence). The chain's CDR3 is CASSSTGSRTSGYTF. CDR3 bases: TGTGCCAGCAGTTCGACAGGGAGCCGAACCTCTGGCTACACCTTC.

In its sample, this clone was seen a few times. This sequence joins TRBV9 and TRBJ2-3; 13 bases agree with TRBD2. J was trimmed by 6 bases and V by 4 bases; bases with no gene match: 11. Looked up from germline, CDR1 is SGDLS and CDR2 is YYNGEE. The CDR3 totals 17 residues. CDR3 residues: CASSLGLAGALKDTQYF. As DNA, the CDR3 is TGTGCCAGCAGCCTAGGACTAGCGGGGGCCCTCAAGGATACGCAGTATTTT.

The chain has TRBV9 and TRBJ2-7; D is possibly TRBD1 (6 bases). Germline V gene lookup returns CDR1 SGDLS and CDR2 YYNGEE. The length of the CDR3 is 14 residues. Trimming took off 3 bases at V and 5 bases at J, with 15 bases between the two ends. Here the CDR3 DNA reads TGTGCCAGCAGCGCCCAACAGGGATACCACGAGCAGTACTTC. This translates into CASSAQQGYHEQYF.

V is TRBV19 and J is TRBJ1-5, with a weak D call TRBD1 (5 bases). CDR1 and CDR2 (germline): LNHDA, SQIVND (reference sequence). Trimming took 7 bases from V and 4 from J, leaving 14 bases between them. The CDR3 contains 14 residues. The CDR3 loop reads CASMRGDGNQPQHF. The CDR3 DNA follows: TGTGCCAGTATGCGAGGGGACGGGAATCAGCCCCAGCATTTT.

This clone was seen only a few times. This rearrangement joins TRBV20-1 to TRBJ2-1; no definite D call. The CDR3 is made up of 10 amino acids. Germline CDR1 DFQATT, CDR2 SNEGSKA (reference sequence). Trimming pared 1 base from V and 9 bases from J, leaving 4 bases between. The CDR3, as DNA: TGCAGTGCTAGAGGTACTGAGCAGTTCTTC. The encoded protein is CSARGTEQFF.

J is TRBJ2-3 and V is TRBV19, with D unclear. This CDR3 spans 13 amino acids. V lost 0 bases, J lost 3 bases, and 4 bases lay in between. Germline V lookup: CDR1 LNHDA, CDR2 SQIVND (reference sequence). Written as DNA, the CDR3 is TGTGCCAGTAGTATAGATCTGACAGATACGCAGTATTTT. It specifies CASSIDLTDTQYF.

This clone was found a few times. The chain combines TRBV5-1 with TRBJ1-6; tentatively, D is TRBD1 (6 bases). Germline CDR1 is SGHRS and CDR2 is YFSETQ. The V gene lost 2 bases and the J gene lost 6 bases, with 9 bases spanning the gap. There are 14 residues in the CDR3. In DNA, the CDR3 is TGCGCCAGCAGCTTTGGACAGCTTAATTCACCCCTCCACTTT. Its translation is CASSFGQLNSPLHF.

CDR3 protein: CASSRDGYSYEQYF. The CDR3 bases are TGTGCCAGTAGTAGGGACGGTTACTCCTACGAGCAGTACTTC. The gene calls are TRBV19 and TRBJ2-7, with D perhaps matching TRBD1 or TRBD2 (5 bases each). With 4 bases removed from V and 0 bases from J, the gap between germline ends came to 10 bases. Per germline, CDR1 LNHDA and CDR2 SQIVND (reference sequence). The CDR3 has 14 amino acids. The whole variable domain, filled in from reference TRBV19 and TRBJ2-7, reads DGGITQSPKYLFRKEGQNVTLSCEQNLNHDAMYWYRQDPGQGLRLIYYSQIVNDFQKGDIAEGYSVSREKKESFPLTVTSAQKNPTAFYLCASSRDGYSYEQYFGPGTRLTVT.

The V gene is TRBV14, the J gene TRBJ1-2; D gene uncertain. The CDR3 has 13 amino acids. V was pared by 4 bases and J by 4 bases, with 10 bases between. Germline CDR1 reads SGHDN; CDR2 reads FVKESK. The CDR3 here is CASSPRVLYGYTF. The CDR3, as DNA: TGTGCCAGCAGCCCTCGGGTCCTCTATGGCTACACCTTC.

The CDR3 coding sequence is TGTGCCATCCCCGGGACTAGCGGTGGCTGCGAGCAGTACTTC. This sequence encodes CAIPGTSGGCEQYF. This chain links TRBV5-6 with TRBJ2-7, with 11 bases that match TRBD2. J was trimmed by 6 bases and V by 9 bases; bases with no gene match: 11. The CDR3 covers 14 residues. Germline loops: CDR1 SGHDT, CDR2 YYEEEE.

This chain joins TRBV9 and TRBJ1-1; D uncertain. V gave up 3 bases and J gave up 1 base, with 4 bases separating them. The CDR3 length is 12 residues. Germline V gene lookup returns CDR1 SGDLS and CDR2 YYNGEE. The CDR3 sequence: CASSGWNTEAFF. The CDR3 DNA follows: TGTGCCAGCAGCGGGTGGAACACTGAAGCTTTCTTT.

In DNA, the CDR3 is TGTGCCAGCAGCTGGACAGGACAGGAGGATTATAATTCACCCCTCCACTTT. Its translation: CASSWTGQEDYNSPLHF. The rearrangement links TRBV11-2 to TRBJ1-6, with 7 bases lining up with TRBD1. V lost 4 bases, J lost 4 bases, and 10 bases stayed unmatched. The CDR3 loop spans 17 amino acids. Germline-derived CDR1 and CDR2 are SGHAT and FQNNGV.

This clone was found a few times. DNA for the CDR3: TGTGCCAGCAGCAACGGGCCCCCTGGCTACACCTTC. Translated, it gives CASSNGPPGYTF. The chain links TRBV9 to TRBJ1-2, with unresolved D. V lost 4 bases to trimming and J lost 7 bases, with 11 bases between them. The CDR3 has 12 residues. Germline V gene lookup returns CDR1 SGDLS and CDR2 YYNGEE.

This rearrangement joins TRBV6-5 to TRBJ1-5, with TRBD1 matching over 8 bases. Trimming at V came to 5 bases and at J to 6 bases, leaving 9 bases not matched to a gene. CDR3 size: 15 residues. Per germline, CDR1 MNHEY and CDR2 SVGAGI. CDR3 loop: CASSKDQGARQPQHF. The CDR3 bases are TGTGCCAGCAGTAAAGACCAGGGGGCGCGTCAGCCCCAGCATTTT.